Sequencing of this TCR beta chain was carried out in a study of regulatory T cells in long-lasting Graves disease. Background on the study: Freshly diagnosed Graves' patients had used antithyroid drugs for under 3 months.

CDR3 size: 15 residues. Trimming cost V 4 bases and J 0 bases, with 10 bases left between them. The germline V gene has CDR1 SNHLY and CDR2 FYNNEI. This clonotype was detected ten times or more. Time point noted: newly diagnosed GD, antithyroid drugs for less than 3 months. PBMC RNA served as the TCR library source. As collected, the peripheral blood samples measured around 9 milliliters each and went into EDTA tubes. Arm-PCR of CDR3 regions and iRepertoire HTBI primers were used to build TCR beta libraries. MiXCR was run by TCRdb on the multiplex PCR reads, yielding one entry per CDR3 protein. The sample has 450,000 to 600,000 distinct CDR3 sequences; 13% are singletons. The same sample was also used in a study of T cells in Graves' hyperthyroidism and ophthalmopathy. This second study says: Hyperthyroidism of Graves' type that showed no ophthalmopathy progression within 18 months was stable.

The source of this sequence is a man aged 25-45 years with Graves disease. This rearrangement joins TRBV2 to TRBJ1-3, with unresolved D. The sequences come from peripheral blood mononuclear cells (PBMCs), collected at new diagnosis, from a patient treated with antithyroid drugs. As DNA, the CDR3 is TGTGCCAGCAGTGGGTTGGGAGGCTCTGGAAACACCATATATTTT. Translating gives CASSGLGGSGNTIYF.